This record looks at one T cell receptor (beta chain) sequence and its context. Its antigen is currently unknown. The sample is drawn from a study of OX40 agonist ivuxolimab in advanced cancers. The study, taken as a whole, reports: Low clonal expansion, among the lowest seen, marked partial responders at 0.1-3.0 mg/kg.

The data were produced by immunoSEQ multiplex PCR, yet TCRdb's version contains in-frame clones alone and is incomplete. The sample lists about 84,000 clones, about 94% occurring once. Trimming stripped 1 base from V and 1 base from J, with 14 bases between. Germline lookup yields CDR1 SGHRS and CDR2 YFSETQ. CDR3 length: 16 amino acids. Baseline was the first blood sampling point, followed by cycle 4 day 1 and cycle 7 day 1. The sequencing here drew on CD4+ or CD8+ T cells sorted from blood, taken in a trial of the OX40 agonist ivuxolimab. The sequence was collected from an adult with an advanced solid tumor such as melanoma, head and neck, liver or kidney cancer. The V call is TRBV5-1, the J call TRBJ2-5; D call uncertain. The CDR3 bases are TGCGCCAGCAGCTTGCCGACTTCAGACCTCCAAGAGACCCAGTACTTC. It codes for CASSLPTSDLQETQYF.